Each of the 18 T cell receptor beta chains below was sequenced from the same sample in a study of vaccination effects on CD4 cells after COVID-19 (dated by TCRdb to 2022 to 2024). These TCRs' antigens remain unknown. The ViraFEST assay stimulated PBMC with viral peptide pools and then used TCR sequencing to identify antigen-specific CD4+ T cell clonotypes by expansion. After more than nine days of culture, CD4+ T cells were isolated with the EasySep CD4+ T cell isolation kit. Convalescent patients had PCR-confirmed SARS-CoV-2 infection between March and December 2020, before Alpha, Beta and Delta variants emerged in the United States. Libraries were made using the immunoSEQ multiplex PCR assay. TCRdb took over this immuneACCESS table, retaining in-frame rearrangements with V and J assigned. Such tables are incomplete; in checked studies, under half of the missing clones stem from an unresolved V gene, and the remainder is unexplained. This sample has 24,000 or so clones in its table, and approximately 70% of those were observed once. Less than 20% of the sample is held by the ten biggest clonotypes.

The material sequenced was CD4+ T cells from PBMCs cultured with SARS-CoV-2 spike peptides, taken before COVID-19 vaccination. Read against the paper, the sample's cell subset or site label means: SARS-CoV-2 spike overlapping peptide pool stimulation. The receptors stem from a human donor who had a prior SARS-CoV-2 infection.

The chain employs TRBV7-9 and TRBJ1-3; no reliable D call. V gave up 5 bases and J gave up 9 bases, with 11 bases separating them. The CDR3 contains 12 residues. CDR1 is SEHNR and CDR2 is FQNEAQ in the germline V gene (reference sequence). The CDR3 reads CASSRQPSTIYF. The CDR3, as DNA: TGTGCCAGCAGCCGCCAACCCAGCACCATATATTTT.

The CDR3 coding sequence is TGTGCCAGCAGCCCAACAGGGGCTCCCACGAATACGCAGTATTTT. Residues: CASSPTGAPTNTQYF. The chain employs TRBV11-1 and TRBJ2-3, with 7 bases matching TRBD1. V gave up 5 bases and J gave up 7 bases; unmatched junction bases: 12. Germline loops: CDR1 SGHAT, CDR2 FQDESV (reference sequence). This CDR3 has 15 amino acids.

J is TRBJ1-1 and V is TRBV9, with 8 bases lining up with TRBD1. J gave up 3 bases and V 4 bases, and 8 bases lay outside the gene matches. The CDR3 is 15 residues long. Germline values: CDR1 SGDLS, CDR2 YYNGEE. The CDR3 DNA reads TGTGCCAGCAGCCCCGGGACAGGTCATTACACTGAAGCTTTCTTT. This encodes CASSPGTGHYTEAFF.

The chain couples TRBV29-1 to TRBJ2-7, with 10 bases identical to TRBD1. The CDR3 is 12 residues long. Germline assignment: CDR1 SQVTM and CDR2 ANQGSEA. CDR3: CTAGTGASEQYF. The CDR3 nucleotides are TGCACCGCCGGGACAGGGGCTTCCGAGCAGTACTTC.

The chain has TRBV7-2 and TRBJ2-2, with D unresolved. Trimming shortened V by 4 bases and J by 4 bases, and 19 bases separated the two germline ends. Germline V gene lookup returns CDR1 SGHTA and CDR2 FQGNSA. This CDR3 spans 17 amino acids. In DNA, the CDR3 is TGTGCCAGCAGCTCGAGGACGGCGTTTTTCGGCACCGGGGAGCTGTTTTTT. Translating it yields CASSSRTAFFGTGELFF.

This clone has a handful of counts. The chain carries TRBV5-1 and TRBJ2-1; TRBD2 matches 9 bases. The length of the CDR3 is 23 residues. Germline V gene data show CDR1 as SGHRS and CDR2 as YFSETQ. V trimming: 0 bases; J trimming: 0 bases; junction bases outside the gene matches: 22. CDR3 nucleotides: TGCGCCAGCAGCTTGGATCTCCCGTGGCGGGCGGGGGGGCGATGGGGCTCCTACAATGAGCAGTTCTTC. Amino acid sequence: CASSLDLPWRAGGRWGSYNEQFF.

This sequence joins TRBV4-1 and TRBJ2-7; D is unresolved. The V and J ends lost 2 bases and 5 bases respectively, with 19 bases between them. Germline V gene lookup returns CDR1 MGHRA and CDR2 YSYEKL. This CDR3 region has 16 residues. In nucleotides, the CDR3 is TGCGCCAGCAGCCAACGCCTACACGGTGAAGGGCACGAGCAGTACTTC. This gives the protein CASSQRLHGEGHEQYF.

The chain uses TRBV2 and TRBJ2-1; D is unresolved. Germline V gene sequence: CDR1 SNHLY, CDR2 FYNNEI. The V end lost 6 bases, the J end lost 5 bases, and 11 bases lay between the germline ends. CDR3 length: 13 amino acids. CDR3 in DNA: TGTGCCAGCAGGCGGAATTTCGACAATGAGCAGTTCTTC. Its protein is CASRRNFDNEQFF.

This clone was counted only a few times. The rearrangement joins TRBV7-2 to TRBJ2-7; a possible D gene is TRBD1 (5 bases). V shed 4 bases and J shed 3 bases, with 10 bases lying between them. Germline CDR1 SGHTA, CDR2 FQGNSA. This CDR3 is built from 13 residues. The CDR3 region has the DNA TGTGCCAGCAGCTCACAGGAGAGCTACGAGCAGTACTTC. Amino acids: CASSSQESYEQYF. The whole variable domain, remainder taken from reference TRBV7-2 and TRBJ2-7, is GAGVSQSPSNKVTEKGKDVELRCDPISGHTALYWYRQSLGQGLEFLIYFQGNSAPDKSGLPSDRFSAERTGGSVSTLTIQRTQQEDSAVYLCASSSQESYEQYFGPGTRLTVT.

CDR3 coding DNA: TGTGCCAGTAGTATAGTGGACAGTTCAAACTATGGCTACACCTTC. As protein: CASSIVDSSNYGYTF. The genes are TRBV19 and TRBJ1-2; D perhaps matches TRBD1 (6 bases). CDR1 LNHDA and CDR2 SQIVND come from the germline V gene (reference sequence). V lost 1 base to trimming and J lost 2 bases, with 11 bases between them. The CDR3 has 15 amino acids.

The CDR3 reads CASSLGVAGSRYNEQFF. The CDR3 DNA reads as TGTGCCAGCAGCTTAGGGGTAGCGGGTAGCAGATACAATGAGCAGTTCTTC. This chain uses TRBV11-3 with TRBJ2-1; TRBD2 matches at 7 bases. Looked up from germline, CDR1 is SGHNT and CDR2 is YENEEA. Unmatched junction bases numbered 10, after V lost 1 base and J lost 4 bases. The CDR3 sequence is 17 residues long.

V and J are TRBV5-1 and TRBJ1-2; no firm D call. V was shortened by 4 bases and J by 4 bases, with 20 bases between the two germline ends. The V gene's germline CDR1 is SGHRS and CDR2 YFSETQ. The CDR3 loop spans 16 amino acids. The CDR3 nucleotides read TGCGCCAGCAGCCCGGACCGAGGCGTCTCGGGCTATGGCTACACCTTC. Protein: CASSPDRGVSGYGYTF.

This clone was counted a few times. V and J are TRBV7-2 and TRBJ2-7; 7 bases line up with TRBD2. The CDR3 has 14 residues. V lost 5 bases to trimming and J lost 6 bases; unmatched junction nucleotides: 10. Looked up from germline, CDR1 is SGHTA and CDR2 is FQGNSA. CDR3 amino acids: CASSPQWGGSEQYF. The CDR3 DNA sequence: TGTGCCAGCAGCCCCCAATGGGGGGGTTCCGAGCAGTACTTC.

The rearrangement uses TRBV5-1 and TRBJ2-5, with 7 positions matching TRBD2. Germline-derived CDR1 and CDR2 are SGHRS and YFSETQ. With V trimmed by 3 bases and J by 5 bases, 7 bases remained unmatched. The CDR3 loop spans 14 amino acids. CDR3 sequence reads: CASSWGTSAETQYF. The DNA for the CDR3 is TGCGCCAGCAGCTGGGGTACTAGCGCTGAGACCCAGTACTTC. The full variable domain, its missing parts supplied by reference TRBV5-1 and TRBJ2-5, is KAGVTQTPRYLIKTRGQQVTLSCSPISGHRSVSWYQQTPGQGLQFLFEYFSETQRNKGNFPGRFSGRQFSNSRSEMNVSTLELGDSALYLCASSWGTSAETQYFGPGTRLLVL.

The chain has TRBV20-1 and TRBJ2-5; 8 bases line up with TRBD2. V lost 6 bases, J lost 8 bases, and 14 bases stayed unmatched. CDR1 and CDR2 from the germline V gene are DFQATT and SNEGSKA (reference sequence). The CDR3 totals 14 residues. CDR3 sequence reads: CSASPRGGPVTQYF. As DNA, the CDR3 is TGCAGTGCAAGTCCCCGGGGGGGCCCAGTTACCCAGTACTTC.

The CDR3 protein is CASSQDLDLWETQYF. CDR3 in DNA: TGCGCCAGCAGCCAAGATCTCGACCTTTGGGAGACCCAGTACTTC. The chain uses TRBV4-3 and TRBJ2-5, with D unresolved. Deletions cut 0 bases from V and 5 bases from J, with 13 bases between. CDR1 and CDR2 from the germline V gene are LGHNA and YSLEER. The CDR3 totals 15 residues.

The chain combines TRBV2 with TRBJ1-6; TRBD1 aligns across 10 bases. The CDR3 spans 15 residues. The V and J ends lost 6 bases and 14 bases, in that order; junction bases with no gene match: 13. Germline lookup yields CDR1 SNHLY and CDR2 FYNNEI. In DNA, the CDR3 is TGTGCCAGCAGCGGTCTGACGACAGGGGGCTCGACCCTCCACTTT. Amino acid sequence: CASSGLTTGGSTLHF.

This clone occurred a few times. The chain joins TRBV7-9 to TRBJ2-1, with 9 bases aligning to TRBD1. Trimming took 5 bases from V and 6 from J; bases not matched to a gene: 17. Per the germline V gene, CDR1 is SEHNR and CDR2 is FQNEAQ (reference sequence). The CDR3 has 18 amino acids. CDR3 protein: CASSTRYFDRGIFNEQFF. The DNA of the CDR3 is TGTGCCAGCAGCACGCGATACTTCGACAGGGGGATTTTCAATGAGCAGTTCTTC.